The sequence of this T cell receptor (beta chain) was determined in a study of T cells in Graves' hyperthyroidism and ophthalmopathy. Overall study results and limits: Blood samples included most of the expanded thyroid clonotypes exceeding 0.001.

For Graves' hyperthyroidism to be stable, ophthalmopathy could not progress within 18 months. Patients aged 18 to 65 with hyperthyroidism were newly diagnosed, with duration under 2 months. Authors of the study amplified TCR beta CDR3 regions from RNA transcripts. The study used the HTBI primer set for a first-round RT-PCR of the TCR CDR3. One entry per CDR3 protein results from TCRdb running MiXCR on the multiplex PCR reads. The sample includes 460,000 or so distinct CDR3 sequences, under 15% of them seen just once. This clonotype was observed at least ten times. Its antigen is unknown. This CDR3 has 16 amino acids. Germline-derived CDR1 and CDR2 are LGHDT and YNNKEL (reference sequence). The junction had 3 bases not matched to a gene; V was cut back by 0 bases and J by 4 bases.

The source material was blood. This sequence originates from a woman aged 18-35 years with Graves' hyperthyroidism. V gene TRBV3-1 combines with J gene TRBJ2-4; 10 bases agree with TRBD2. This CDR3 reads CASSQDLGLAKNIQYF. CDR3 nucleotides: TGTGCCAGCAGCCAAGATCTGGGACTAGCGAAAAACATTCAGTACTTC.